These 3 T cell receptor beta chains originate from one sample sequenced in a study of cytomegalovirus exposure and HLA in healthy donors. The assay was immunoSEQ multiplex PCR, and TCRdb's table has in-frame clones only and misses some. The repertoire has under 150,000 clones, 70% to 90% of them found once; the top ten carry 8.7%. Sequencing was done on a sample of PBMCs. Receptor source: a man in his late teens or twenties in good health and CMV-seropositive.

The chain joins TRBV9 to TRBJ2-4; D is uncertain. The germline V and J ends were trimmed by 4 bases and 6 bases, with 8 bases remaining between them. The CDR3 runs 12 residues. Looked up from germline, CDR1 is SGDLS and CDR2 is YYNGEE. CDR3 region: CASSSDGNIQYF. The CDR3 region has the DNA TGTGCCAGCAGCTCAGATGGAAACATTCAGTACTTC.

The chain carries TRBV6-5 and TRBJ1-2; TRBD1 matches at 9 bases. The junction had 6 bases not matched to a gene; V was cut back by 5 bases and J by 8 bases. The germline V gene encodes CDR1 MNHEY and CDR2 SVGAGI. This CDR3 contains 13 residues. CDR3 region: CASSPQGAWGYTF. CDR3 DNA sequence: TGTGCCAGCAGTCCACAGGGGGCGTGGGGCTACACCTTC.

This clone was detected once. The rearrangement uses TRBV5-1 and TRBJ1-3, with D unresolved. Trimming left V 4 bases short and J 4 bases short, with 9 bases between. The CDR3 loop spans 13 amino acids. The germline gives CDR1 SGHRS, CDR2 YFSETQ. CDR3 sequence: CASSGEAGNTIYF. DNA for the CDR3: TGCGCCAGCAGCGGTGAAGCCGGAAACACCATATATTTT.